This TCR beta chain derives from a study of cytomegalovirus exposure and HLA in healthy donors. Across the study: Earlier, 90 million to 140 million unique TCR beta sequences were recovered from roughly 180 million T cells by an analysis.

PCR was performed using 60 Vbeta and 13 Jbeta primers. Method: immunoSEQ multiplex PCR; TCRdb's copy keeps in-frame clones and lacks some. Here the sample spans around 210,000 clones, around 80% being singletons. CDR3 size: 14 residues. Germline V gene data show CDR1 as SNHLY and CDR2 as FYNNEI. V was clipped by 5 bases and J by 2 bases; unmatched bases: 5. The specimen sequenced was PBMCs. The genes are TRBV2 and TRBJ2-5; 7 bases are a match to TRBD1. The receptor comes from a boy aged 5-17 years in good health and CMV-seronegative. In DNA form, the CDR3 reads TGTGCCAGCAGTCCGGGACAGACACAAGAGACCCAGTACTTC. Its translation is CASSPGQTQETQYF.